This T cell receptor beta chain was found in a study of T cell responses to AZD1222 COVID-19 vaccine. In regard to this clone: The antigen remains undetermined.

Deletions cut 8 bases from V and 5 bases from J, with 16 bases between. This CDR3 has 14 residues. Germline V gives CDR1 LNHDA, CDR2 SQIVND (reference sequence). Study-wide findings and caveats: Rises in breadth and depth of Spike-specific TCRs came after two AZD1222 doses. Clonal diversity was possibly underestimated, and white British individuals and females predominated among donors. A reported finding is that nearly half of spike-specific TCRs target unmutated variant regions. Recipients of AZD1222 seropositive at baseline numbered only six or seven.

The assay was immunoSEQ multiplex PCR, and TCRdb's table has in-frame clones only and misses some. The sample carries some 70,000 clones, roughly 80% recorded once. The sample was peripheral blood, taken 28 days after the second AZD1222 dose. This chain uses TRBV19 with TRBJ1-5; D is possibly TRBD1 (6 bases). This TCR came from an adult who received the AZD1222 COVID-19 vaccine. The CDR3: CASRGLAGDQPQHF. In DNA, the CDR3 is TGTGCCAGTCGGGGTTTGGCAGGGGATCAGCCCCAGCATTTT. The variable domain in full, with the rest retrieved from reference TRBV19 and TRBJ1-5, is DGGITQSPKYLFRKEGQNVTLSCEQNLNHDAMYWYRQDPGQGLRLIYYSQIVNDFQKGDIAEGYSVSREKKESFPLTVTSAQKNPTAFYLCASRGLAGDQPQHFGDGTRLSIL.